These 11 T cell receptor beta chains originate from one sample sequenced in a study of PD-L1 blockade in urothelial cancer (TCRdb year 2017). Libraries were prepared through the immunoSEQ multiplex PCR assay. The table comes from immuneACCESS by way of TCRdb, which keeps in-frame sequences with V and J called. Part of the clones is missing from these tables; in studies checked, under half for an unresolved V gene and the rest for unknown reasons. The sample table holds approximately 50,000 clones, of which 70% to 90% were seen once. 22% of the sample lies in the top ten. The sample's time point label, decoded: pretreatment peripheral blood. The sample in question was PBMCs, obtained around atezolizumab (anti-PD-L1) treatment. The receptors derive from a man aged 55-75 years with urothelial cancer.

The genes are TRBV5-1 and TRBJ2-3, with D possibly being TRBD1 (5 bases). V dropped 0 bases and J dropped 1 base, with 9 bases sitting between them. Germline CDR1 SGHRS, CDR2 YFSETQ. The CDR3 consists of 15 residues. The CDR3 is CASSLDRYGTDTQYF. The CDR3 nucleotides read TGCGCCAGCAGCTTGGACAGGTACGGCACAGATACGCAGTATTTT. Combining the CDR3 with reference TRBV5-1 and TRBJ2-3 gives the whole variable domain KAGVTQTPRYLIKTRGQQVTLSCSPISGHRSVSWYQQTPGQGLQFLFEYFSETQRNKGNFPGRFSGRQFSNSRSEMNVSTLELGDSALYLCASSLDRYGTDTQYFGPGTRLTVL.

A few counts support this clone. The V gene is TRBV9, the J gene TRBJ2-1; 8 bases are shared with TRBD2. The CDR3 totals 14 residues. The V gene end was trimmed by 0 bases and the J gene end by 11 bases; junction bases not matched to a gene: 7. The germline gives CDR1 SGDLS, CDR2 YYNGEE. The CDR3 DNA sequence: TGTGCCAGCAGCGTAGCAGGACTAGCTCATCAGCAGTTCTTC. Amino acid sequence: CASSVAGLAHQQFF.

The V call is TRBV7-2, the J call TRBJ2-2; D might be TRBD1 (5 bases). The CDR3 has 13 amino acids. Trimming left V 3 bases short and J 5 bases short, with 7 bases between. Per germline, CDR1 SGHTA and CDR2 FQGNSA. The CDR3 loop reads CASSLTETGELFF. In DNA form, the CDR3 reads TGTGCCAGCAGCTTGACAGAAACCGGGGAGCTGTTTTTT.

V gene TRBV5-1 combines with J gene TRBJ2-5, with D possibly matching TRBD2 (7 bases). This CDR3 region has 15 residues. Trimming cost V 6 bases and J 4 bases, with 19 bases left between them. CDR1 is SGHRS, CDR2 YFSETQ, per germline. As DNA, the CDR3 is TGCGCCAGCATGCTGGAGGGGGGGATCGGAGAGACCCAGTACTTC. This gives the protein CASMLEGGIGETQYF.

The rearrangement uses TRBV2 and TRBJ1-5; D remains ambiguous. V gave up 3 bases and J gave up 3 bases, with 9 bases separating them. The length of the CDR3 is 14 residues. From germline, CDR1 is SNHLY and CDR2 FYNNEI. The DNA of the CDR3 is TGTGCCAGCAGTGACTACGCTAACAATCAGCCCCAGCATTTT. It is translated as CASSDYANNQPQHF. The full variable domain, rest sourced from reference TRBV2 and TRBJ1-5, is EPEVTQTPSHQVTQMGQEVILRCVPISNHLYFYWYRQILGQKVEFLVSFYNNEISEKSEIFDDQFSVERPDGSNFTLKIRSTKLEDSAMYFCASSDYANNQPQHFGDGTRLSIL.

This sequence joins TRBV6-5 and TRBJ1-5, with 8 nucleotides matching TRBD1. J gave up 3 bases and V 5 bases, and 6 bases lay outside the gene matches. CDR3 length: 15 amino acids. From germline, CDR1 is MNHEY and CDR2 SVGAGI. The CDR3 DNA sequence: TGTGCCAGCAGTCTAGGACAGGGTGACAATCAGCCCCAGCATTTT. As protein: CASSLGQGDNQPQHF.

The V gene is TRBV6-1, the J gene TRBJ1-1; D may be TRBD1 (5 bases). Looked up from germline, CDR1 is MNHNS and CDR2 is SASEGT. The germline V and J ends were trimmed by 7 bases and 11 bases, with 11 bases remaining between them. This CDR3 contains 10 residues. In nucleotides, the CDR3 is TGTGCCAGCATAGACAGACTCGCTTTCTTT. Translated: CASIDRLAFF.

This chain joins TRBV4-2 and TRBJ1-2; 7 nucleotides line up with TRBD1. After removal of 6 bases from V and 3 bases from J, the junction contained 10 bases not matched to a gene. CDR3 size: 15 residues. The germline V gene encodes CDR1 LGHNA and CDR2 YNFKEQ. The CDR3 protein is CASRVPSDRDYGYTF. The CDR3 DNA sequence: TGTGCCAGCAGGGTCCCCTCAGACAGGGACTATGGCTACACCTTC.

The gene calls are TRBV19 and TRBJ2-7, with D maybe TRBD2 (6 bases). This CDR3 region has 13 residues. CDR1 and CDR2 (germline): LNHDA, SQIVND (reference sequence). Between the trimmed V and J ends, which lost 6 bases and 4 bases, there was a span of 13 bases. CDR3 DNA: TGTGCCAGTAGAACGTACGGGGGATACGAGCAGTACTTC. Its protein is CASRTYGGYEQYF.

The chain links TRBV19 to TRBJ2-2, with 9 bases fitting TRBD1. The CDR3 spans 17 residues. With V trimmed by 4 bases and J by 7 bases, 13 bases remained unmatched. Germline V lookup: CDR1 LNHDA, CDR2 SQIVND (reference sequence). The CDR3, as DNA: TGTGCCAGTAGTAGGGAAATCCAACAGGGGGCGAACGGGGAGCTGTTTTTT. This sequence encodes CASSREIQQGANGELFF.

This clone was detected a few times. The V and J genes are TRBV19 and TRBJ2-1, with a tentative D call TRBD2 (6 bases). The germline CDR1 and CDR2 sequences are LNHDA and SQIVND (reference sequence). The CDR3 consists of 16 residues. The V gene lost 4 bases and the J gene lost 0 bases, with 13 bases spanning the gap. As DNA, the CDR3 is TGTGCCAGTAGTAGTTTTAGCGGAAGCTCCTACAATGAGCAGTTCTTC. This codes for CASSSFSGSSYNEQFF.